This T cell receptor beta chain was sequenced in a study of blood T cell repertoires in COVID-19. Profiling relied on immunoSEQ multiplex PCR, and the TCRdb table lists in-frame clones only, not all of them. The table records over 200,000 clones, around 89% of them present only once. V shed 3 bases and J shed 5 bases, with 19 bases lying between them. This CDR3 spans 16 amino acids. Germline V gene data show CDR1 as SNHLY and CDR2 as FYNNEI. Material: PBMCs or T cells enriched from blood (not recorded which). The chain employs TRBV2 and TRBJ1-1; D remains ambiguous. The source of this sequence is a man aged 40-49 years who had recovered from COVID-19. CDR3 in amino acids: CASSDRRLGSGTEAFF. In nucleotides, the CDR3 is TGTGCCAGCAGTGACAGGCGCCTAGGGAGTGGTACTGAAGCTTTCTTT. Combining the CDR3 with reference TRBV2 and TRBJ1-1 gives the whole variable domain EPEVTQTPSHQVTQMGQEVILRCVPISNHLYFYWYRQILGQKVEFLVSFYNNEISEKSEIFDDQFSVERPDGSNFTLKIRSTKLEDSAMYFCASSDRRLGSGTEAFFGQGTRLTVV.